The sequence of this T cell receptor beta chain was determined in a study of identical twins. Whole-study findings and limits: With abundant cord blood beta clonotypes, insertions were fewer; memory repertoires showed no such pattern. Twin-shared out-of-frame alpha sequences showed excess low generation probability.

As for this clonotype: Its antigen is currently unknown.

Healthy Caucasians alone served as donors. cDNA molecules carried unique molecular identifiers, and template switching added a universal primer site. MiXCR, run by TCRdb on the 5' RACE reads, gives a single entry per CDR3 protein. The sample holds 1.5 million to 2 million distinct CDR3 sequences, less than 40% seen once. The clonotype originates from a newborn girl in good health. Material: cord blood.

The CDR3 loop is CSARPTSGRPGLFF. The CDR3 coding sequence is TGCAGTGCTAGACCAACTAGCGGGAGGCCAGGGCTGTTTTTT. This sequence joins TRBV20-1 and TRBJ2-2; TRBD2 matches at 12 bases. This CDR3 spans 14 amino acids. The J segment lost 13 bases and the V segment lost 2 bases, leaving 8 bases of the junction unmatched. CDR1 is DFQATT, CDR2 SNEGSKA, per germline (reference sequence).